This T cell receptor beta chain originates from a study of radiation and T cells in renal cell carcinoma. Here immunoSEQ multiplex PCR was the method, and the copy in TCRdb shows in-frame clones only, minus some. Of about 78,000 clones listed, approximately 90% were seen once; the top ten hold roughly 5.4%. Trimming stripped 3 bases from V and 7 bases from J, with 13 bases between. This CDR3 contains 14 residues. Germline CDR1 and CDR2: LNHDA and SQIVND (reference sequence). Time point here: blood 4 weeks post-SBRT, at nephrectomy. Treatment given: 15 Gy SBRT to primary tumor, nephrectomy 4 weeks later. After SBRT, blood was collected at 2 and 4 weeks, plus baseline.

The receptor was isolated from a woman between 65 and 79 years old with renal cell carcinoma. Sample: blood, taken from a patient whose treatment included radiotherapy and nephrectomy. The chain recombines TRBV19 with TRBJ1-5; weak D call: TRBD1 (5 bases). The CDR3 loop reads CASSMRGGGQPQHF. DNA for the CDR3: TGTGCCAGTAGTATGCGCGGGGGTGGCCAGCCCCAGCATTTT.